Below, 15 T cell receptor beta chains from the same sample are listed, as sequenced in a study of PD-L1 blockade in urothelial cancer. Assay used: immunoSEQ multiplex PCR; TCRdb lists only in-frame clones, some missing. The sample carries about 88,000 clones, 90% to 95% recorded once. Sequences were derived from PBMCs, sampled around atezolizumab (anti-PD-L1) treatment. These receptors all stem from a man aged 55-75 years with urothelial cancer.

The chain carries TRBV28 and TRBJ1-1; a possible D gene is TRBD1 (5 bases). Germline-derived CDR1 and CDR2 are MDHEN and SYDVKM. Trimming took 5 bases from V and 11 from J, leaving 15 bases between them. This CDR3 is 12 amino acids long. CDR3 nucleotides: TGTGCCAGCAGTACAGGAACCGTAAACGCTTTCTTT. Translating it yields CASSTGTVNAFF. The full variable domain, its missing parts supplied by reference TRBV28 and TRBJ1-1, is DVKVTQSSRYLVKRTGEKVFLECVQDMDHENMFWYRQDPGLGLRLIYFSYDVKMKEKGDIPEGYSVSREKKERFSLILESASTNQTSMYLCASSTGTVNAFFGQGTRLTVV.

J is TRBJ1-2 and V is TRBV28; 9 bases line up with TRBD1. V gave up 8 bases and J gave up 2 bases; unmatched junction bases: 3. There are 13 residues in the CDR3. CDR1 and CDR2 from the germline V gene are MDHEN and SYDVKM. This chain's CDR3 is CASQDRGNYGYTF. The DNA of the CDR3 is TGTGCCAGCCAGGACAGGGGAAACTATGGCTACACCTTC.

The CDR3 region is CASSMTGGNSPLHF. CDR3 DNA sequence: TGTGCCAGCAGCATGACAGGGGGAAATTCACCCCTCCACTTT. The chain is built from TRBV7-2 and TRBJ1-6; 9 bases are a match to TRBD1. With 5 bases clipped from V and 7 bases from J, the junction kept 3 bases outside the gene matches. Germline CDR1 is SGHTA and CDR2 is FQGNSA. This CDR3 spans 14 amino acids.

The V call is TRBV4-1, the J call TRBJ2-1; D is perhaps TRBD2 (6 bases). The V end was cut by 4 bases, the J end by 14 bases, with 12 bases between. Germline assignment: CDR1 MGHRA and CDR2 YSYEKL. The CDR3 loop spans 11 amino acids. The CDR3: CASSPGGSKFF. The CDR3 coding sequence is TGCGCCAGCAGCCCCGGGGGAAGTAAGTTCTTC.

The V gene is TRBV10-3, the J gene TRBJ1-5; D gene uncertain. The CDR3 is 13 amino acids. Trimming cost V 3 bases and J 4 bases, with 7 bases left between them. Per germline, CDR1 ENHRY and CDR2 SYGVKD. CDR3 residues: CAISEINNQPQHF. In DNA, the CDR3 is TGTGCCATCAGTGAAATCAATAATCAGCCCCAGCATTTT.

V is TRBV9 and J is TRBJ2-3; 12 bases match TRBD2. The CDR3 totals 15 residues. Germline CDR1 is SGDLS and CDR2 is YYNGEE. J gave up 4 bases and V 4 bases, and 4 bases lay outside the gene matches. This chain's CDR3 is CASSLTSGSADTQYF. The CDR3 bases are TGTGCCAGCAGCTTGACTAGCGGGAGTGCAGATACGCAGTATTTT. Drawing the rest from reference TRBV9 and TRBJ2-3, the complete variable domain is DSGVTQTPKHLITATGQRVTLRCSPRSGDLSVYWYQQSLDQGLQFLIQYYNGEERAKGNILERFSAQQFPDLHSELNLSSLELGDSALYFCASSLTSGSADTQYFGPGTRLTVL.

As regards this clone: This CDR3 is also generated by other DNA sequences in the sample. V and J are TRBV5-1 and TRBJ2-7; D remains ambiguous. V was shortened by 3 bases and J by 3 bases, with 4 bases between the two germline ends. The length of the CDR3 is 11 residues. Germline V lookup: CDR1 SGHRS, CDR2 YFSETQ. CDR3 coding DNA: TGCGCCAGCAGCTCCAGCTACGAGCAGTACTTC. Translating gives CASSSSYEQYF.

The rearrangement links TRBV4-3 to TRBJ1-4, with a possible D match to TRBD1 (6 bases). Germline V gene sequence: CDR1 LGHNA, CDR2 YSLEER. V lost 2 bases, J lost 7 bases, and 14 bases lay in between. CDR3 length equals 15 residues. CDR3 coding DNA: TGCGCCAGCAGCCAAAGAGCAGGGGAGGGTGAAAAACTGTTTTTT. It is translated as CASSQRAGEGEKLFF.

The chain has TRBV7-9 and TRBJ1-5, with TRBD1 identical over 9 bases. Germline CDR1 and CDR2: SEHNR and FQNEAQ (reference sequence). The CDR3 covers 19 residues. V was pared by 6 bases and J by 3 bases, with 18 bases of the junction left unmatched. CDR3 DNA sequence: TGTGCCAGCAGTCCCTTGTTCATTAGGGACAGGGTCAACAATCAGCCCCAGCATTTT. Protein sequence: CASSPLFIRDRVNNQPQHF.

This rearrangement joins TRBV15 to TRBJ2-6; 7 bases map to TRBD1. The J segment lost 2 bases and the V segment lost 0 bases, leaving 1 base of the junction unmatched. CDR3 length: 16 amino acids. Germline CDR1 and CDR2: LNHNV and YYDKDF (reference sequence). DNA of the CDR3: TGTGCCACCAGCAGAGATCAGGGGGCTGGGGCCAACGTCCTGACTTTC. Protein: CATSRDQGAGANVLTF.

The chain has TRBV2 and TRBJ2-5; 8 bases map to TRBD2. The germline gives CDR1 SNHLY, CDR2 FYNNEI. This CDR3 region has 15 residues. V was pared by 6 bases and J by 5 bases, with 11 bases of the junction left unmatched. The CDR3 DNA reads TGTGCCAGCAGCCCGGGACTAGGAAGGGGGGAGACCCAGTACTTC. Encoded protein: CASSPGLGRGETQYF.

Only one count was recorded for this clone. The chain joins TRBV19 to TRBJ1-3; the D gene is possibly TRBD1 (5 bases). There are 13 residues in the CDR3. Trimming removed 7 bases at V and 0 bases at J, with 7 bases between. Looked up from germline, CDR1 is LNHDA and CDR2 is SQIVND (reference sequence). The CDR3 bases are TGTGCCAGTACGACAGACTCTGGAAACACCATATATTTT. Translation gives CASTTDSGNTIYF.

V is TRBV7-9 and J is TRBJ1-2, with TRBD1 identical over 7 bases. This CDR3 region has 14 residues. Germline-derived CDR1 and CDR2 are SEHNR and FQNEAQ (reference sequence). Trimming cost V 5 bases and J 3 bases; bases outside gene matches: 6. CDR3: CASSITGADYGYTF. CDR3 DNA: TGTGCCAGCAGCATAACAGGGGCCGACTATGGCTACACCTTC.

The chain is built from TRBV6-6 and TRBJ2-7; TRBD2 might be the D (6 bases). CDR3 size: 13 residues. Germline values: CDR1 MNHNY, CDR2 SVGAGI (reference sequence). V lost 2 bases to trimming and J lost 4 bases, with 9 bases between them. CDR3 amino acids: CASSYDREYEQYF. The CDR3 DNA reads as TGTGCCAGCAGTTACGATCGGGAGTACGAGCAGTACTTC.

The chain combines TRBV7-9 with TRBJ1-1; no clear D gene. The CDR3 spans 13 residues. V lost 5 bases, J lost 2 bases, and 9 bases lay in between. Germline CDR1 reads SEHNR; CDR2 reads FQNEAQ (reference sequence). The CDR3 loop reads CASSPGLNTEAFF. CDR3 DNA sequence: TGTGCCAGCAGCCCTGGCTTAAACACTGAAGCTTTCTTT.